This TCR beta chain was identified in a study of beta chain features in type 1 diabetes. A sort by CD45RO/CCR7/CD25/CD127/CD95/CD27 yielded CD4+ naive, central memory, regulatory and stem cell-like memory cells. Each sorted fraction was over 95% pure. This clone has only a few counts. The investigators reverse transcribed all of the isolated RNA, so they sequenced expressed TCRB transcripts. This table comes from immunoSEQ multiplex PCR, and its TCRdb copy is limited to in-frame clones, with some not included. The table includes fewer than 250,000 clones, 13% to 15% detected once. Germline CDR1 reads MNHNY; CDR2 reads SVGAGI (reference sequence). The CDR3 has 13 residues. Trimming shortened V by 5 bases and J by 5 bases, and 12 bases separated the two germline ends.

V is TRBV6-6 and J is TRBJ1-2; D remains unclear. Source material: naive CD4+ T cells from blood. The TCR was taken from a woman aged 40 to 50 in good health. CDR3 sequence: CASSLRDIYGYTF. CDR3 DNA sequence: TGTGCCAGCAGTCTGAGAGATATATATGGCTACACCTTC.